This T cell receptor beta chain was sequenced for a study of T cell changes during pregnancy in multiple sclerosis. The assay was immunoSEQ multiplex PCR, and TCRdb's table has in-frame clones only and misses some. The sample contains approximately 99,000 clones, 93% of which appear only once. Germline CDR1 and CDR2: SEHNR and FQNEAQ (reference sequence). Trimming left V 1 base short and J 12 bases short, with 10 bases between. CDR3 length: 12 amino acids. Sequenced here: peripheral blood, sampled after pregnancy. The chain recombines TRBV7-9 with TRBJ2-1; D is uncertain. This receptor was identified in a female donor with multiple sclerosis, enrolled in a pregnancy study. CDR3: CASSLGSAVQFF. CDR3 in DNA: TGTGCCAGCAGCTTAGGCAGCGCGGTGCAGTTCTTC.